The text below deals with one T cell receptor beta chain. As originally analysed: Scientists estimated how many nucleated cells there were by amplifying reference gene primers. TCRdb keeps only in-frame clones here, not all; method: immunoSEQ multiplex PCR. For V, J and clone size, that table is used; D and trimming come from the DNA. The repertoire has 50,000 to 65,000 clones, 84% of them found once; the top ten carry 15% to 20%. The record originates from a study of blood T cell repertoires in COVID-19. Study-level information: Donors in the United States, Italy and Spain gave samples during acute or convalescent COVID-19. PBMCs, B-cell-depleted T cells, or T cells were the source of the cDNA or gDNA that made up the material.

Seattle participants joined during active infection and were tracked over time. With 8 bases clipped from V and 2 bases from J, the junction kept 9 bases outside the gene matches. CDR1 WSHSY and CDR2 SAAADI come from the germline V gene. The CDR3 is made up of 15 amino acids. The rearrangement joins TRBV10-2 to TRBJ2-5, with TRBD2 matching over 9 bases. Sequencing used peripheral blood. The clonotype originates from a man between 60 and 75 years old with COVID-19, enrolled during active disease. The CDR3 coding sequence is TGCGCCAGCCTCGGCCAGCGGGGGGAACAAGAGACCCAGTACTTC. Translating it yields CASLGQRGEQETQYF.